This T cell receptor beta chain was observed in a study of sequential checkpoint blockade in melanoma. Turning to the study itself: Both treatment sequences were followed by maintenance nivolumab.

Here immunoSEQ multiplex PCR was the method, and the copy in TCRdb shows in-frame clones only, minus some. The sample has approximately 37,000 clones; roughly 86% are singletons. Trimming took off 2 bases at V and 2 bases at J, with 10 bases between the two ends. The CDR3 sequence is 14 residues long. The germline gives CDR1 MGHRA, CDR2 YSYEKL. As for treatment: randomized to nivolumab then ipilimumab (arm A) or the reverse (arm B). Patients had received no earlier DNA-damaging chemotherapy. The chain employs TRBV4-1 and TRBJ2-7; D may be TRBD1 (6 bases). The clonotype comes from a human donor with melanoma. Sequencing used CD8+ T cells sorted from blood (inferred from file names), obtained from a patient given nivolumab and ipilimumab in sequence. CDR3 loop: CASSQQGSTYEQYF. The CDR3 DNA reads TGCGCCAGCAGCCAACAGGGGTCCACCTACGAGCAGTACTTC.